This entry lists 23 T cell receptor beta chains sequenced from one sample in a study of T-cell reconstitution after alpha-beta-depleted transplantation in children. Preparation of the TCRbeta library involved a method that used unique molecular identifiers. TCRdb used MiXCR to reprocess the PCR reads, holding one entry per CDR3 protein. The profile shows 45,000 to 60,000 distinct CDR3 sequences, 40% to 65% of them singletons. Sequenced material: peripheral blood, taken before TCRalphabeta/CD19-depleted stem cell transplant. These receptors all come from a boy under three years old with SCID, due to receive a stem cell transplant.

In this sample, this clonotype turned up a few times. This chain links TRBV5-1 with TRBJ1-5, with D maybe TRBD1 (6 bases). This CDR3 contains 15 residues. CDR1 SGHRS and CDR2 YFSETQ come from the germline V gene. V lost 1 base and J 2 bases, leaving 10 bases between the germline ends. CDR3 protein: CASSLSGGGNQPQHF. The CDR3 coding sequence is TGCGCCAGCAGCTTGTCCGGGGGCGGCAATCAGCCCCAGCATTTT. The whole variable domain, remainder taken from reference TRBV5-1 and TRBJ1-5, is KAGVTQTPRYLIKTRGQQVTLSCSPISGHRSVSWYQQTPGQGLQFLFEYFSETQRNKGNFPGRFSGRQFSNSRSEMNVSTLELGDSALYLCASSLSGGGNQPQHFGDGTRLSIL.

The CDR3 DNA is TGTGCCAGCAGTGAAGGGGTATCCTACGAGCAGTACTTC. The encoded protein is CASSEGVSYEQYF. The chain couples TRBV2 to TRBJ2-7; D remains unclear. Trimming cost V 1 base and J 1 base, with 5 bases left between them. The V gene's germline CDR1 is SNHLY and CDR2 FYNNEI. This CDR3 is 13 amino acids long. Full variable domain (remainder filled in from reference TRBV2 and TRBJ2-7): EPEVTQTPSHQVTQMGQEVILRCVPISNHLYFYWYRQILGQKVEFLVSFYNNEISEKSEIFDDQFSVERPDGSNFTLKIRSTKLEDSAMYFCASSEGVSYEQYFGPGTRLTVT.

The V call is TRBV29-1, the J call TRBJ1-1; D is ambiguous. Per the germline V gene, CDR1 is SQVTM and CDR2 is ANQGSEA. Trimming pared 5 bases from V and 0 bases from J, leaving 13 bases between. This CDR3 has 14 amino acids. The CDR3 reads CSVLRTGMNTEAFF. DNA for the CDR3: TGCAGCGTTCTCCGAACGGGGATGAACACTGAAGCTTTCTTT.

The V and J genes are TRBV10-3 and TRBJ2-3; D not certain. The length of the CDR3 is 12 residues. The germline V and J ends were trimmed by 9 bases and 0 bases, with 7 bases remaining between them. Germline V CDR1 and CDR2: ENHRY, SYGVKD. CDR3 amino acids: CAIADSTDTQYF. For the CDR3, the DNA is TGTGCCATTGCGGACAGCACAGATACGCAGTATTTT.

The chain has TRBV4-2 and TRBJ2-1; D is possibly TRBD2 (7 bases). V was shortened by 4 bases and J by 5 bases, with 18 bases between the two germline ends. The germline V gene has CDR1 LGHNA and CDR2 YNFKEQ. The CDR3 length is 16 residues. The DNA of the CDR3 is TGTGCCAGCAGCCCTCTTGGGGGGGCCTTGCACAATGAGCAGTTCTTC. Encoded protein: CASSPLGGALHNEQFF.

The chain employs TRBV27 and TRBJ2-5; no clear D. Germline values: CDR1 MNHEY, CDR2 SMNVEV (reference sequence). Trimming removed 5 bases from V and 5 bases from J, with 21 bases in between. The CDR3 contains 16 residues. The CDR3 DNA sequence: TGTGCCAGCAGTCCAGGTTCGGCCGGCCGCAGGGAGACCCAGTACTTC. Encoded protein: CASSPGSAGRRETQYF.

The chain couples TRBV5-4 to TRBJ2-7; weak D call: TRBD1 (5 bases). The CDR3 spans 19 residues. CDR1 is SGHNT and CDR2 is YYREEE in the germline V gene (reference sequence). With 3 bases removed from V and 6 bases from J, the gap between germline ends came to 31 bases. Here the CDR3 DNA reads TGTGCCAGCAGCTCGGGCCCGGGCCTATCAGGGTACTCGCTACGCGAGCAGTACTTC. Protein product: CASSSGPGLSGYSLREQYF.

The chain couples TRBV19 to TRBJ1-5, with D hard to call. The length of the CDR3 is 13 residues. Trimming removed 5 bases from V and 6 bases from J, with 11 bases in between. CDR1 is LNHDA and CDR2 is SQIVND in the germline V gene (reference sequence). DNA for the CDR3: TGTGCCAGTAGTCCCGGGCTTGCTCAGCCCCAGCATTTT. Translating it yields CASSPGLAQPQHF.

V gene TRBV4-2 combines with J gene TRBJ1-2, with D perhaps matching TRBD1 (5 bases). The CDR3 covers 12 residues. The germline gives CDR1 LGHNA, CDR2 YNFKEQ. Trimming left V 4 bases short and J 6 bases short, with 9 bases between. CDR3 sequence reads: CASSRGHDGYTF. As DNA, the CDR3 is TGTGCCAGCAGCCGAGGACACGATGGCTACACCTTC.

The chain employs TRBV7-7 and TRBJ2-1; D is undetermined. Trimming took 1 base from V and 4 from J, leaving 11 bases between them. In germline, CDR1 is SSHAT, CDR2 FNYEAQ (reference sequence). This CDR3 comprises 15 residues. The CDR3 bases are TGTGCCAGCAGCTTAGAGTTAGGGCTTTACAATGAGCAGTTCTTC. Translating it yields CASSLELGLYNEQFF.

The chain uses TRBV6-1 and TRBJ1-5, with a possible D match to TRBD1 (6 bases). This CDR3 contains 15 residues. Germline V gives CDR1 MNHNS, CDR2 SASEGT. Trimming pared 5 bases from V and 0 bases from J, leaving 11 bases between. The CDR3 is CASSRPGASNQPQHF. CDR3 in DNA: TGTGCCAGCAGTCGCCCGGGGGCTAGCAATCAGCCCCAGCATTTT.

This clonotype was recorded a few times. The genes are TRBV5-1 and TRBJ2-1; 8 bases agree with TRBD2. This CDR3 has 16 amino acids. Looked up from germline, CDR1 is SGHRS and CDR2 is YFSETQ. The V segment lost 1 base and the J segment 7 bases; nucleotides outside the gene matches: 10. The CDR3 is CASSLYLSGGSNEQFF. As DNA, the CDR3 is TGCGCCAGCAGCTTGTACCTCTCGGGGGGGTCTAATGAGCAGTTCTTC. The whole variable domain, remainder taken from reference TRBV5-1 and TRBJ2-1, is KAGVTQTPRYLIKTRGQQVTLSCSPISGHRSVSWYQQTPGQGLQFLFEYFSETQRNKGNFPGRFSGRQFSNSRSEMNVSTLELGDSALYLCASSLYLSGGSNEQFFGPGTRLTVL.

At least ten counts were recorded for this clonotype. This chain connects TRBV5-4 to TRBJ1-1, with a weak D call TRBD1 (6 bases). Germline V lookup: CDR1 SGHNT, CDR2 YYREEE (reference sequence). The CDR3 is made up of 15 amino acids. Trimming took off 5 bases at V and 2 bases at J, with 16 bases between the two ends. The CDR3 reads CASRAGGGPNTEAFF. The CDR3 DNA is TGTGCCAGCAGAGCCGGGGGGGGCCCAAACACTGAAGCTTTCTTT.

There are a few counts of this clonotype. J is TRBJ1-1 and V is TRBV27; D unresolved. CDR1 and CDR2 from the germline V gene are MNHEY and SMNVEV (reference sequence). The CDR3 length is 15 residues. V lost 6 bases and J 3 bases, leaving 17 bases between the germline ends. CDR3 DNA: TGTGCCAGCAGCATGCTCCCCGGCTGGTACACTGAAGCTTTCTTT. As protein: CASSMLPGWYTEAFF.

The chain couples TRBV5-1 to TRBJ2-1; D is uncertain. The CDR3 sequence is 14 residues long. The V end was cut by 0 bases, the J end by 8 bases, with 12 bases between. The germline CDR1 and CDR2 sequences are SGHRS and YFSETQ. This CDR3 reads CASSLDVNADEQFF. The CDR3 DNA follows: TGCGCCAGCAGCTTGGATGTAAACGCCGATGAGCAGTTCTTC.

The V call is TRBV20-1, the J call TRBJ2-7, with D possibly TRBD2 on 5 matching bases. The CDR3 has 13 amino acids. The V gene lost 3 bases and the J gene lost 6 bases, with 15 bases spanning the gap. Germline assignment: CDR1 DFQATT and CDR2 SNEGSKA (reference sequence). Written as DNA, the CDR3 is TGCAGTGCTAGTAGAGGCAGAGGGCTCGAGCAGTACTTC. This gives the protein CSASRGRGLEQYF.

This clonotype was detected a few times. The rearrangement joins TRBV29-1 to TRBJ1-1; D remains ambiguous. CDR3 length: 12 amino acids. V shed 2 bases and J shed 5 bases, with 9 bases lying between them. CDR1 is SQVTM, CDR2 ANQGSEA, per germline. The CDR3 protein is CSVELRLTEAFF. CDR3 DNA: TGCAGCGTTGAATTGAGGTTAACTGAAGCTTTCTTT.

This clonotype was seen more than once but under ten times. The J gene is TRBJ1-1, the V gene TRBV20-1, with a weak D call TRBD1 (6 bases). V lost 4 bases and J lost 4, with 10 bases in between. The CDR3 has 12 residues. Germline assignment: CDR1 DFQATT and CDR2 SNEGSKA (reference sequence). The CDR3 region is CSAKQGTTEAFF. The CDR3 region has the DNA TGCAGTGCTAAGCAGGGGACCACTGAAGCTTTCTTT.

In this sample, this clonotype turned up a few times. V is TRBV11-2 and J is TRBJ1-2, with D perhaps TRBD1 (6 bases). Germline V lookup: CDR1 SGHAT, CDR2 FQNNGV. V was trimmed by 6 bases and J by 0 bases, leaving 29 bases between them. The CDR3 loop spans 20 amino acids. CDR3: CASSGFWTETQSGANYGYTF. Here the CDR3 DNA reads TGTGCCAGCAGTGGGTTCTGGACAGAAACCCAATCGGGGGCTAACTATGGCTACACCTTC.

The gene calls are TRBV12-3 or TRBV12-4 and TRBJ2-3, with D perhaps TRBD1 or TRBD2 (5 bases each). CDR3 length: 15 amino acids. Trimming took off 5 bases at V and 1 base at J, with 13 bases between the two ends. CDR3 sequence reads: CASSLGGLGTDTQYF. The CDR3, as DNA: TGTGCCAGCAGTCTTGGGGGTCTCGGCACAGATACGCAGTATTTT.

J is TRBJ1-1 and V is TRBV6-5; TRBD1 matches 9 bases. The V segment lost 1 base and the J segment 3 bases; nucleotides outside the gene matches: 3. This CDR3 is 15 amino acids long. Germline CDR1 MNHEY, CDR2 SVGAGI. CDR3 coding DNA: TGTGCCAGCAGTTACTGGGGACAGGGAGACACTGAAGCTTTCTTT. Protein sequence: CASSYWGQGDTEAFF.

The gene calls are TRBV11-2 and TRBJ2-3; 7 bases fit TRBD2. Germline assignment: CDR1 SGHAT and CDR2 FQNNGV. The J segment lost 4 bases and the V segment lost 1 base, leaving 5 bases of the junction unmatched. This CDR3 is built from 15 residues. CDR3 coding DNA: TGTGCCAGCAGCTTAGGGTCACGGGGGGCAGATACGCAGTATTTT. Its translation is CASSLGSRGADTQYF.

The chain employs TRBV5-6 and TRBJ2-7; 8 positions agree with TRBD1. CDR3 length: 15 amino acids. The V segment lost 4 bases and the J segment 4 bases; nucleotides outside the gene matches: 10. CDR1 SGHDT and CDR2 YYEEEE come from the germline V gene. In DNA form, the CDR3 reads TGTGCCAGCAGCCAGGACCCGGGACAGGAATACGAGCAGTACTTC. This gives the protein CASSQDPGQEYEQYF.